Reported below is one T cell receptor (beta chain). Its antigen is not identified. V shed 6 bases and J 5 bases; nucleotides not matched to a gene: 11. Per germline, CDR1 SGHAT and CDR2 FQNNGV. The CDR3 length is 16 residues. These data belong to a study of lymphopenia after photon versus proton radiotherapy. Findings of the study overall: After the lymphocyte nadir, photon-treated repertoires showed oligoclonal expansion, especially of CD8+ Temra cells.

The protocol was immunoSEQ multiplex PCR, while the TCRdb copy is restricted to in-frame clones and leaves out a portion. The table has approximately 65,000 clones, over 80% seen once. The V and J genes are TRBV11-2 and TRBJ2-2, with TRBD1 matching 8 bases. The material sequenced was peripheral blood, taken from a patient treated with proton-based radiotherapy. This TCR was recovered from a man aged 80 or over with esophageal cancer. DNA of the CDR3: TGTGCCAGCAGACTTTACAGGGGGAAGGAGACCGGGGAGCTGTTTTTT. The encoded protein is CASRLYRGKETGELFF. Full variable domain (rest looked up from reference TRBV11-2 and TRBJ2-2): EAGVAQSPRYKIIEKRQSVAFWCNPISGHATLYWYQQILGQGPKLLIQFQNNGVVDDSQLPKDRFSAERLKGVDSTLKIQPAKLEDSAVYLCASRLYRGKETGELFFGEGSRLTVL.